The sequence of this TCR beta chain was determined in a study of blood T cell repertoires in COVID-19. Germline V lookup: CDR1 SGHTA, CDR2 FQGNSA. The CDR3 runs to 15 residues. V dropped 2 bases and J dropped 6; count of bases not matched to a gene: 3. Study processing details: How many nucleated cells were present was estimated from reference gene primer amplification. Clones were sequenced by immunoSEQ multiplex PCR, and TCRdb holds only the in-frame ones, with some missing. Clone size and the V and J calls come from that table; the DNA yielded D and trimming. The sample lists 200,000 or so clones, about 88% seen once, with approximately 15% in the top ten.

The source is a young man with active or convalescent COVID-19. The sequencing input was peripheral blood. The rearrangement uses TRBV7-2 and TRBJ2-1, with 11 bases aligning to TRBD2. The CDR3 loop reads CASSLYGLAGNEQFF. DNA of the CDR3: TGTGCCAGCAGCTTATACGGACTAGCGGGCAATGAGCAGTTCTTC.